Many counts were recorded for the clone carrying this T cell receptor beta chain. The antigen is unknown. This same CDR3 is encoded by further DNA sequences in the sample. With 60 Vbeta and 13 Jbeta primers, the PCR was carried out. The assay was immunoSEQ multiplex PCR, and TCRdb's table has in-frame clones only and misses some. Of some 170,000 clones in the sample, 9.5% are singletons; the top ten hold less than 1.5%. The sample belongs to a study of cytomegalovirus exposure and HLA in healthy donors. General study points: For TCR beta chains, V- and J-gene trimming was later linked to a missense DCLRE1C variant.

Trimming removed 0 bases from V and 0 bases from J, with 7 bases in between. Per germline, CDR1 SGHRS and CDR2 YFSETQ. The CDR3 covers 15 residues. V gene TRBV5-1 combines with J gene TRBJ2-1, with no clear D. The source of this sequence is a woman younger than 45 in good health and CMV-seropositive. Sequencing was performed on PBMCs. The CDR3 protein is CASSLGGSSYNEQFF. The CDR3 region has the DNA TGCGCCAGCAGCTTGGGAGGTAGCTCCTACAATGAGCAGTTCTTC.